This T cell receptor beta chain derives from a study of T cell repertoires in cytomegalovirus infection. Turning to the study itself: Recently identified HLA-C-restricted CMV epitopes were used, and well-studied HLA-B-restricted CMV epitopes were used as well. Matching HLA type and CMV infection were both indicated by public TCR beta signatures.

With respect to this clonotype: The antigen is not known.

In TCRdb, the reads were re-called with MiXCR into one record per CDR3 protein. The table includes roughly 990,000 distinct CDR3 sequences, under 40% detected once. The CDR3 length is 12 residues. CDR1 SQVTM and CDR2 ANQGSEA come from the germline V gene. Trimming stripped 4 bases from V and 3 bases from J, with 7 bases between. V usage is TRBV29-1 and J usage is TRBJ1-3; D is uncertain. The receptor was derived from a human donor in good health (CMV status not recorded). Some clones in this sample may be carry-over from other donors' samples. Specimen: cultured CD8+ T cells from PBMCs, collected from culture after CMV antigen stimulation. The CDR3 DNA sequence: TGCAGCGTTGCGGTTGGTGGAAACACCATATATTTT. Its protein is CSVAVGGNTIYF.